What follows are 32 T cell receptor beta chains derived from one specimen sequenced in a study of metastatic and nonmetastatic thyroid tumors. Nobody among the patients had been given any treatment before thyroid surgery. Using MiXCR, TCRdb re-called clones from the PCR reads. The sample consists of tens of thousands of clones, more than 9.5% of them appearing once. Sequenced: blood. These receptors came from a female donor with papillary thyroid cancer or a benign thyroid nodule (not recorded which). Some clones in this sample may be carry-over from other donors' samples.

This clone was recorded many times. The sample has other DNA sequences that encode this CDR3 too. The V gene is TRBV7-1, the J gene TRBJ2-3; the match to TRBD2 covers 16 bases. TRBV7-1 falls under the ORF class, with uncertain function. The CDR3 has 19 amino acids. V dropped 3 bases and J dropped 5; count of bases not matched to a gene: 11. The CDR3 protein is CASSSLPGLAGGPGDTQYF. The CDR3 DNA reads as TGTGCCAGCAGCTCGCTCCCGGGACTAGCGGGAGGGCCGGGAGATACGCAGTATTTT.

The sample holds many counts of this clone. This chain links TRBV7-9 with TRBJ2-1; 14 nucleotides align to TRBD2. This CDR3 region has 17 residues. In germline, CDR1 is SEHNR, CDR2 FQNEAQ (reference sequence). The trim removed 6 bases at V and 4 bases at J, leaving 8 bases unmatched. The CDR3 bases are TGTGCCAGCAGATCCGGACTAGCGGGAGGTGGGTACAATGAGCAGTTCTTC. Translating it yields CASRSGLAGGGYNEQFF.

This clone was detected many times. This chain connects TRBV5-1 to TRBJ2-1; D is undetermined. Deletions cut 4 bases from V and 0 bases from J, with 11 bases between. Germline values: CDR1 SGHRS, CDR2 YFSETQ. The CDR3 consists of 15 residues. In DNA form, the CDR3 reads TGCGCCAGCAGCCCCGGTCCGGGCTCCTACAATGAGCAGTTCTTC. Its translation: CASSPGPGSYNEQFF.

This clone appeared a few times. This chain joins TRBV12-3 or TRBV12-4 and TRBJ2-7; 14 positions match TRBD2. The V segment lost 5 bases and the J segment 6 bases; nucleotides outside the gene matches: 9. The CDR3 totals 16 residues. CDR3 coding DNA: TGTGCCAGCAGTGGGGGACTAGCGGGAGATTATGGCGAGCAGTACTTC. It codes for CASSGGLAGDYGEQYF.

About this clone: This could be a read error, since a much larger clone is one nucleotide away. Other DNA sequences from this sample encode an identical CDR3 as well. The genes are TRBV5-4 and TRBJ2-1; 9 positions match TRBD2. With 3 bases clipped from V and 7 bases from J, the junction kept 8 bases outside the gene matches. The CDR3 runs to 15 residues. Germline CDR1 reads SGHNT; CDR2 reads YYREEE (reference sequence). The CDR3 loop reads CASSSQGLAGNEQFF. CDR3 coding DNA: TGTGCCAGCAGCTCCCAGGGACTAGCTGGAAATGAGCAGTTCTTC. The complete variable domain, with remaining parts taken from reference TRBV5-4 and TRBJ2-1, reads ETGVTQSPTHLIKTRGQQVTLRCSSQSGHNTVSWYQQALGQGPQFIFQYYREEENGRGNFPPRFSGLQFPNYSSELNVNALELDDSALYLCASSSQGLAGNEQFFGPGTRLTVL.

The table lists this clone with many counts. This sequence joins TRBV5-1 and TRBJ1-1; TRBD1 aligns across 9 bases. Germline CDR1 is SGHRS and CDR2 is YFSETQ. The V gene end was trimmed by 4 bases and the J gene end by 3 bases; junction bases not matched to a gene: 7. The CDR3 runs 15 residues. The CDR3 DNA reads TGCGCCAGCAGCCCACAGGGGGCGGGCGACACTGAAGCTTTCTTT. The encoded protein is CASSPQGAGDTEAFF.

This clone was detected ten times or more. This chain links TRBV7-2 with TRBJ2-7; TRBD1 is a possible D gene (7 bases). Germline V lookup: CDR1 SGHTA, CDR2 FQGNSA. The CDR3 sequence is 15 residues long. V was shortened by 2 bases and J by 3 bases, with 14 bases between the two germline ends. CDR3 in amino acids: CASSLRQGGDYEQYF. In DNA, the CDR3 is TGTGCCAGCAGCTTACGACAGGGAGGTGACTACGAGCAGTACTTC.

Sample share makes this clone medium-sized. V and J are TRBV6-1 and TRBJ1-2; a possible D gene is TRBD1 (5 bases). The CDR3 loop spans 13 amino acids. Deletions cut 4 bases from V and 7 bases from J, with 13 bases between. Germline V gene data show CDR1 as MNHNS and CDR2 as SASEGT. CDR3 nucleotides: TGTGCCAGCAGTGGCAGGGAAGTGTCTGGCTACACCTTC. It translates to CASSGREVSGYTF.

Many counts were recorded for this clone. The chain links TRBV4-3 to TRBJ2-1, with 12 positions matching TRBD2. Trimming cost V 3 bases and J 6 bases; bases outside gene matches: 9. The CDR3 has 17 residues. Per the germline V gene, CDR1 is LGHNA and CDR2 is YSLEER. The CDR3: CASSQEVLAGGSNEQFF. DNA for the CDR3: TGCGCCAGCAGCCAGGAAGTACTAGCGGGAGGTAGCAATGAGCAGTTCTTC.

This clone was detected ten times or more. The chain uses TRBV7-6 and TRBJ2-1; 9 bases agree with TRBD2. The CDR3 extends over 16 amino acids. Trimming cost V 5 bases and J 9 bases; bases outside gene matches: 14. Germline V gene data show CDR1 as SGHVS and CDR2 as FNYEAQ. Here the CDR3 DNA reads TGTGCCAGCAGCCTTAGGGGGCGGGAGGGCCCCGGTGAGCAGTTCTTC. Translated, it gives CASSLRGREGPGEQFF.

This clone was counted many times. The rearrangement links TRBV5-4 to TRBJ2-7; D is unresolved. Trimming cost V 1 base and J 2 bases, with 16 bases left between them. This CDR3 is 16 amino acids long. CDR1 is SGHNT and CDR2 is YYREEE in the germline V gene (reference sequence). CDR3 bases: TGTGCCAGCAGCTTGAGGCCAGCGTACCTAACCTACGAGCAGTACTTC. It specifies CASSLRPAYLTYEQYF.

In its sample, this clone was seen many times. The chain carries TRBV25-1 and TRBJ2-7; the match to TRBD1 covers 8 bases. Looked up from germline, CDR1 is MGHDK and CDR2 is SYGVNS. CDR3 length: 16 residues. The junction had 11 bases not matched to a gene; V was cut back by 2 bases and J by 5 bases. The CDR3 bases are TGTGCCAGCAGTGAAGTCGTAGGGACAGGAGCTGACGAGCAGTACTTC. It is translated as CASSEVVGTGADEQYF.

This clone was observed at least ten times. The CDR3 loop is CASSLVGGPGNTIYF. Here the CDR3 DNA reads TGTGCCAGCAGCTTAGTAGGGGGCCCTGGAAACACCATATATTTT. The V and J genes are TRBV7-9 and TRBJ1-3; 7 bases match TRBD1. The V gene end was trimmed by 1 base and the J gene end by 2 bases; junction bases not matched to a gene: 2. CDR1 and CDR2 (germline): SEHNR, FQNEAQ (reference sequence). The CDR3 is 15 amino acids.

This clone has at least ten counts. V is TRBV20-1 and J is TRBJ1-1; 9 nucleotides line up with TRBD1. Trimming at V came to 0 bases and at J to 4 bases, leaving 12 bases not matched to a gene. CDR1 and CDR2 (germline): DFQATT, SNEGSKA (reference sequence). The CDR3 sequence is 17 residues long. The CDR3 nucleotides are TGCAGTGCTAGAGATCGGAAGACAGGGGGTTTTGGCACTGAAGCTTTCTTT. Translation: CSARDRKTGGFGTEAFF.

This clone was found a few times. The V call is TRBV6-1, the J call TRBJ1-1; possible D gene TRBD1, 5 bases. V shed 10 bases and J shed 7 bases, with 13 bases lying between them. This CDR3 is built from 11 residues. Germline V lookup: CDR1 MNHNS, CDR2 SASEGT. The CDR3 bases are TGTGCCACCCGGGTGGGGGGTGAAGCTTTCTTT. Its translation is CATRVGGEAFF.

This clone was seen repeatedly, ten times or more. The chain combines TRBV2 with TRBJ1-3, with no clear D. Trimming took off 4 bases at V and 8 bases at J, with 6 bases between the two ends. The CDR3 consists of 11 residues. Germline CDR1 and CDR2: SNHLY and FYNNEI. CDR3 nucleotide sequence: TGTGCCAGCAGTGGGACGGACACCATATATTTT. Its translation: CASSGTDTIYF.

This clone came up many times. The rearrangement joins TRBV27 to TRBJ2-7; weak D call: TRBD2 (6 bases). CDR1 and CDR2 from the germline V gene are MNHEY and SMNVEV (reference sequence). Trimming removed 7 bases at V and 8 bases at J, with 12 bases between. The CDR3 contains 11 residues. DNA of the CDR3: TGTGCCAGCATCCTGGGGGGACAGCAGTACTTC. Translated: CASILGGQQYF.

This clone has at least ten counts. The chain uses TRBV6-2 or TRBV6-3 and TRBJ2-5; 9 nucleotides line up with TRBD2. The CDR3 length is 16 residues. Germline V CDR1 and CDR2: MNHEY, SVGEGT. Trimming took 3 bases from V and 5 from J; bases not matched to a gene: 10. CDR3 sequence (DNA): TGTGCCAGCAGTTATGGGGATAGCGGGAGTAGGGAGACCCAGTACTTC. Its translation is CASSYGDSGSRETQYF.

There are many counts of this clone. The chain links TRBV24-1 to TRBJ2-3; 10 bases map to TRBD2. Looked up from germline, CDR1 is KGHDR and CDR2 is SFDVKD. The CDR3 runs to 17 residues. V shed 2 bases and J 3 bases; nucleotides not matched to a gene: 7. CDR3 nucleotides: TGTGCCACCAGTGATTCACTGCTAGCGGGGGTTACAGATACGCAGTATTTT. Amino acids: CATSDSLLAGVTDTQYF.

The chain carries TRBV20-1 and TRBJ2-1; TRBD2 aligns across 8 bases. This CDR3 contains 15 residues. Trimming took 6 bases from V and 7 from J; bases not matched to a gene: 14. In germline, CDR1 is DFQATT, CDR2 SNEGSKA (reference sequence). The CDR3 here is CSANYGWREVNEQFF. For the CDR3, the DNA is TGCAGTGCGAACTACGGTTGGCGGGAGGTAAATGAGCAGTTCTTC.

The chain employs TRBV20-1 and TRBJ2-7; tentative D call: TRBD1 (5 bases). The CDR3 runs to 14 residues. The V end was cut by 2 bases, the J end by 9 bases, with 20 bases between. Germline CDR1 DFQATT, CDR2 SNEGSKA (reference sequence). The CDR3 nucleotides are TGCAGTGCTAGAATGGGGCAAGGAGCCGCGGTGCAGTACTTC. This encodes CSARMGQGAAVQYF.

This clone was detected many times. The chain recombines TRBV9 with TRBJ1-4; D is uncertain. Deletions cut 3 bases from V and 2 bases from J, with 11 bases between. The CDR3 is 15 residues long. The germline V gene has CDR1 SGDLS and CDR2 YYNGEE. This chain's CDR3 is CASSEPGDTNEKLFF. In DNA, the CDR3 is TGTGCCAGCAGCGAACCGGGAGACACTAATGAAAAACTGTTTTTT.

To note about this clone: Other DNA sequences in this sample translate to the same CDR3. The rearrangement uses TRBV20-1 and TRBJ2-7, with 9 bases that match TRBD2. Per the germline V gene, CDR1 is DFQATT and CDR2 is SNEGSKA (reference sequence). This CDR3 spans 14 amino acids. V shed 6 bases and J 5 bases; nucleotides not matched to a gene: 11. CDR3 loop: CSAPKAGGAHEQYF. The CDR3, as DNA: TGCAGTGCCCCGAAAGCGGGAGGTGCTCACGAGCAGTACTTC.

This clone has a count of ten or more. This chain connects TRBV12-3 or TRBV12-4 to TRBJ2-6; 7 bases agree with TRBD1. V gave up 2 bases and J gave up 3 bases; unmatched junction bases: 1. The CDR3 consists of 15 residues. CDR3 protein: CASSLRTGGANVLTF. CDR3 coding DNA: TGTGCCAGCAGTTTAAGGACAGGTGGGGCCAACGTCCTGACTTTC.

This clone showed up many times. The gene calls are TRBV20-1 and TRBJ1-1; no definite D call. The V gene lost 1 base and the J gene lost 10 bases, with 16 bases spanning the gap. CDR1 is DFQATT and CDR2 is SNEGSKA in the germline V gene (reference sequence). The CDR3 consists of 13 residues. CDR3 bases: TGCAGTGCTAGAGTATCCGGGCCCGGAGGAGCTTTCTTT. Its translation: CSARVSGPGGAFF.

Ten or more counts support this clone. The rearrangement uses TRBV10-3 and TRBJ1-2; 10 nucleotides match TRBD1. Germline CDR1 and CDR2: ENHRY and SYGVKD. This CDR3 comprises 15 residues. J lost 7 bases, V lost 3 bases, and 8 bases had no gene match. The DNA of the CDR3 is TGTGCCATCAGTGAAGACAGGGGGCCATTTGGTGGCTACACCTTC. Its translation is CAISEDRGPFGGYTF.

About this clone: Other DNA sequences in this specimen translate into the identical CDR3. This chain uses TRBV7-6 with TRBJ2-5, with D tentatively TRBD2 (5 bases). Germline assignment: CDR1 SGHVS and CDR2 FNYEAQ. The CDR3 loop spans 13 amino acids. CDR3 coding DNA: TGTGCAACCCAAGAGGGTAGTTGGGAGACCCAGTACTTC. Encoded protein: CATQEGSWETQYF.

This clone showed up many times. The CDR3 is CASSPTSGSRETQYF. The DNA for the CDR3 is TGTGCCAGCAGTCCCACTAGCGGGAGTCGGGAGACCCAGTACTTC. The chain joins TRBV2 to TRBJ2-5, with 11 bases that match TRBD2. V was clipped by 5 bases and J by 5 bases; unmatched bases: 7. Germline V gene data show CDR1 as SNHLY and CDR2 as FYNNEI. The CDR3 sequence is 15 residues long.

This clone was seen repeatedly, ten times or more. The DNA for the CDR3 is TGTGCCTGGTGTCGACTAGATATCTACAATGAGCAGTTCTTC. Amino acid sequence: CAWCRLDIYNEQFF. The V and J genes are TRBV30 and TRBJ2-1; a possible D gene is TRBD2 (6 bases). The CDR3 has 14 amino acids. V was cut by 5 bases and J by 3 bases, with 14 bases left in between. The V gene's germline CDR1 is GTSNPN and CDR2 SVGIG (reference sequence).

This clone was counted ten times or more. The rearrangement uses TRBV30 and TRBJ2-3; TRBD2 aligns across 10 bases. Germline V CDR1 and CDR2: GTSNPN, SVGIG (reference sequence). After removal of 4 bases from V and 4 bases from J, the junction contained 8 bases not matched to a gene. The CDR3 contains 15 residues. CDR3 loop: CAWTPKAGGSDTQYF. CDR3 bases: TGTGCCTGGACGCCTAAAGCGGGAGGGTCAGATACGCAGTATTTT.

This clone was counted at least ten times. The chain is built from TRBV5-4 and TRBJ1-6, with 7 bases fitting TRBD1. This CDR3 is 17 amino acids long. The germline gives CDR1 SGHNT, CDR2 YYREEE (reference sequence). Trimming at V came to 3 bases and at J to 4 bases, leaving 10 bases not matched to a gene. CDR3 coding DNA: TGTGCCAGCAGCTCGACGACAGGGCCGCGTTATAATTCACCCCTCCACTTT. Translated, it gives CASSSTTGPRYNSPLHF.

A note on this clone: At one end the junction does not follow the germline gene, possibly because of a read error. The chain is built from TRBV11-2 and TRBJ2-7; 13 bases fit TRBD2. Germline V gene lookup returns CDR1 SGHAT and CDR2 FQNNGV. The CDR3 consists of 16 residues. The CDR3 DNA sequence: TGTGCCATCAGCCAGGGGGGGACTAGCGGGGACTACGAGCAGTACTTC. It codes for CAISQGGTSGDYEQYF.